Included here is one TCR beta chain sequence, with context. Antigen: not known. Time point in this sample: late sampling 161 to 241 days after vaccination in a few convalescent patients. These data come from a study of vaccination and CD4 T cells after COVID-19. Study as a whole: Timing of post-vaccine sample collection was a median about 70 days after dose two, with a range of 14 to 241. Study-wide points: Within the convalescent patients, a median about 85% of the SARS-CoV-2-reactive clones were ones that appeared only post-vaccination.

Germline CDR1 is DFQATT and CDR2 is SNEGSKA (reference sequence). The V gene end was trimmed by 3 bases and the J gene end by 7 bases; junction bases not matched to a gene: 12. The CDR3 extends over 16 amino acids. MiXCR, applied by TCRdb to the PCR reads, yields one record per CDR3 protein. The sample consists of about 30,000 distinct CDR3 sequences, roughly 50% of them appearing once. The origin of this receptor is a human donor who had recovered from COVID-19. The V and J genes are TRBV20-1 and TRBJ2-1, with TRBD2 identical over 10 bases. This sample comprised CD4+ T cells from blood, obtained about 7 months after SARS-CoV-2 vaccination. The CDR3: CSARATSGTSYNEQFF. The DNA of the CDR3 is TGCAGTGCTAGGGCTACTAGCGGGACTAGTTATAATGAGCAGTTCTTC.